Detailed here is one T cell receptor (beta chain). Its antigen is currently unknown. This entry comes from a study of cytomegalovirus exposure and HLA in healthy donors. Broader study findings: Further analysis, carried out later, found HLA-associated TCR beta chains more clonally expanded than equally common other chains. Reported results showed that the classifier diagnosed cytomegalovirus status with high specificity and sensitivity.

PCR primers comprised 60 Vbeta and 13 Jbeta primers. In the authors' methods: Roughly 12 million of tens of millions of unique TCR beta chains were shared, per a later count. Sequenced by immunoSEQ multiplex PCR; TCRdb stores in-frame clones only, minus some. For V, J and clone size, that table is used; D and trimming come from the DNA. In the table there are around 140,000 clones, 77% of which are singletons. The V gene lost 9 bases and the J gene lost 8 bases, with 7 bases spanning the gap. This CDR3 is built from 9 residues. The chain links TRBV23-1 to TRBJ1-2; tentative D call: TRBD1 (5 bases). TRBV23-1 has ORF status, its function being uncertain. This clonotype originated in a woman aged 60-75 years in good health and CMV-seronegative. The sequencing sample was made of PBMCs. This CDR3 is CARNRGYTF. CDR3 DNA: TGCGCCAGAAACAGGGGCTACACCTTC.